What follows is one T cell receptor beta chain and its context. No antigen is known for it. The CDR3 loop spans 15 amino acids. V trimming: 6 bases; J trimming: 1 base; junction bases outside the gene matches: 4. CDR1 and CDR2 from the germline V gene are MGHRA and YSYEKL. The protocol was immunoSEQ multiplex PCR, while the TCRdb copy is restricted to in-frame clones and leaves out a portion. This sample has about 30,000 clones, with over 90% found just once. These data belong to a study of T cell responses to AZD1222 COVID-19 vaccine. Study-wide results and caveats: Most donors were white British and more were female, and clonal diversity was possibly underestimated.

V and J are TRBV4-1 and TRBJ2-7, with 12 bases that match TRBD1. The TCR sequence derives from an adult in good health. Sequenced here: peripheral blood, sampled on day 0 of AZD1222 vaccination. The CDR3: CASSPGQGASYEQYF. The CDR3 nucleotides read TGCGCCAGCAGTCCGGGACAGGGGGCGTCCTACGAGCAGTACTTC.